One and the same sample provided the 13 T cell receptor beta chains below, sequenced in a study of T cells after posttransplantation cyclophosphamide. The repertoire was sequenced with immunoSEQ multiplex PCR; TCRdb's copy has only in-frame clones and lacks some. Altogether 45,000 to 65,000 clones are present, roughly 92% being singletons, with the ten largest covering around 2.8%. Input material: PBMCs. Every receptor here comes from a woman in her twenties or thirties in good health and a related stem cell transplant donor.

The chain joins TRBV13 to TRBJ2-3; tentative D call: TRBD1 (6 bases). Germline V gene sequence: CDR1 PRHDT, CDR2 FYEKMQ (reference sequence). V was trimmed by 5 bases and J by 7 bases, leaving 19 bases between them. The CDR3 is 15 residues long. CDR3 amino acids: CASSQVGQGYHTQYF. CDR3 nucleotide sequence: TGTGCCAGCAGCCAAGTGGGACAAGGGTATCATACGCAGTATTTT. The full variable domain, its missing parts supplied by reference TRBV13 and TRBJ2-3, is AAGVIQSPRHLIKEKRETATLKCYPIPRHDTVYWYQQGPGQDPQFLISFYEKMQSDKGSIPDRFSAQQFSDYHSELNMSSLELGDSALYFCASSQVGQGYHTQYFGPGTRLTVL.

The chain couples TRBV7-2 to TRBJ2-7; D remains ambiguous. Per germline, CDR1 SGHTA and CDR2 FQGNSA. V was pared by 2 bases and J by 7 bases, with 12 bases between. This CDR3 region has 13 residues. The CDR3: CASSLSPLREQYF. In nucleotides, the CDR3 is TGTGCCAGCAGCTTATCCCCCTTGAGGGAGCAGTACTTC.

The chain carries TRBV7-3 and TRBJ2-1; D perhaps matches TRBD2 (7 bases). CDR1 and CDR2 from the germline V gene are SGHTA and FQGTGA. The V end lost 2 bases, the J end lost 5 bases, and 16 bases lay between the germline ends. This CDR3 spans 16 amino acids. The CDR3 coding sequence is TGTGCCAGCAGCTTATTTGTCGTGGGGGGGCACAATGAGCAGTTCTTC. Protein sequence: CASSLFVVGGHNEQFF.

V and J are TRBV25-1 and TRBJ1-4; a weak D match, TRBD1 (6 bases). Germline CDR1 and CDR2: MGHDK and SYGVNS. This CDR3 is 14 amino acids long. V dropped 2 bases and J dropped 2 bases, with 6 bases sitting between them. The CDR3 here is CASSETGTNEKLFF. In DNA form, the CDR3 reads TGTGCCAGCAGTGAAACAGGGACTAATGAAAAACTGTTTTTT.

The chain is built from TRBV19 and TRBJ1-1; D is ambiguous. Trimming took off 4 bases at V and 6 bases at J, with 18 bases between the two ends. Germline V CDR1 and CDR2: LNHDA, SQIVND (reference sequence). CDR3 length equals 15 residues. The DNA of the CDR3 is TGTGCCAGTAGTAGCGACCAGACGGGGAGGCCTGAAGCTTTCTTT. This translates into CASSSDQTGRPEAFF.

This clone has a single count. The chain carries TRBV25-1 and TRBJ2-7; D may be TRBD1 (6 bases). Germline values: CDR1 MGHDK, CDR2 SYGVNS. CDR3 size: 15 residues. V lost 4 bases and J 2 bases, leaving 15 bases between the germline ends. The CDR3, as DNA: TGTGCCAGCAGTGGTGAGACAAAGGGGGCCTACGAGCAGTACTTC. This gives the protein CASSGETKGAYEQYF.

For the CDR3, the DNA is TGTGCCAGCACTTTGGGGGGACAGCAAGAGACCCAGTACTTC. It yields the protein CASTLGGQQETQYF. V and J are TRBV6-1 and TRBJ2-5, with a possible D match to TRBD1 (7 bases). Germline lookup yields CDR1 MNHNS and CDR2 SASEGT. The CDR3 has 14 residues. Between the trimmed V and J ends, which lost 7 bases and 2 bases, there was a span of 14 bases.

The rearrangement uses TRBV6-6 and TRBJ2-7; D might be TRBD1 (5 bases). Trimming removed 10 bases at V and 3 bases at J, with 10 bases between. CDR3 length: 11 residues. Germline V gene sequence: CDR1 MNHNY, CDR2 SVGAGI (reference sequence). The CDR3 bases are TGTGCCATAGGGGCCAACTACGAGCAGTACTTC. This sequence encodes CAIGANYEQYF.

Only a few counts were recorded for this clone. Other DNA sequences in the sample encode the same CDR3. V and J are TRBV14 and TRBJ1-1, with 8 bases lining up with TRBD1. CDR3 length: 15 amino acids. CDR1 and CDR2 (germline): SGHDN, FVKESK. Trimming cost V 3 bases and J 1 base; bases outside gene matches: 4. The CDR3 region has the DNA TGTGCCAGCAGCCAGAGGACAGGGTGGAACACTGAAGCTTTCTTT. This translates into CASSQRTGWNTEAFF.

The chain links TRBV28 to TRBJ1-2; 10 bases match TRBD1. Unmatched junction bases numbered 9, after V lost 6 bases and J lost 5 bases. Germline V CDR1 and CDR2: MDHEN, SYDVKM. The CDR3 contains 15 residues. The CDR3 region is CASSSSGTGVYGYTF. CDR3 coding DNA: TGTGCCAGCAGCTCCTCCGGGACAGGGGTATATGGCTACACCTTC.

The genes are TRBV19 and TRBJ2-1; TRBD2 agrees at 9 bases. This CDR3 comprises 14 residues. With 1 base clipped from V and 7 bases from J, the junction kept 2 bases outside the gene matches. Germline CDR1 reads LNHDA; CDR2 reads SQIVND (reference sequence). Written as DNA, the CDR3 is TGTGCCAGTAGTATAGGCGGGGGGGCGAATGAGCAGTTCTTC. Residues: CASSIGGGANEQFF.

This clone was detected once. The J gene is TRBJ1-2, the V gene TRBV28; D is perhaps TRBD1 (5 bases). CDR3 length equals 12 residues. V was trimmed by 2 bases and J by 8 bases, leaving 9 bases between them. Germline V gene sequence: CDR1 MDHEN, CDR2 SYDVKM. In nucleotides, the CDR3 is TGTGCCAGCAGTTTAGGAGGGGCCGGCTACACCTTC. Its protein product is CASSLGGAGYTF.

The CDR3 sequence is CASSILAFHEQFF. As DNA, the CDR3 is TGTGCCAGTAGTATCTTAGCATTCCATGAGCAGTTCTTC. V gene TRBV19 combines with J gene TRBJ2-1, with D unclear. The ends were cut back, 3 bases at V and 8 bases at J, with 11 bases in the middle. The CDR3 has 13 amino acids. Germline lookup yields CDR1 LNHDA and CDR2 SQIVND (reference sequence).